These 24 T cell receptor beta chains originate from one sample sequenced in a study of T-cell reconstitution after alpha-beta-depleted transplantation in children (dated by TCRdb to 2016 to 2017). The treatment or condition label here, explained by the study, means: allogeneic hematopoietic cell transplantation with graft depleted of TCRalphabeta T cells and CD19 B cells. Libraries were constructed by PCR. Instrument used: Illumina HiSeq 2500. To normalize quantification of the TCRbeta repertoire, the TCR libraries were built with molecular barcoding that relied on unique molecular identifiers. TCRdb passed the public sequencing reads through fastp at Q25 and MiXCR, retaining productive beta sequences. Each record represents a unique CDR3 protein, reported with the most common genes and DNA among its rows. Here the sample has approximately 98,000 distinct CDR3 sequences; roughly 6.1% occur a single time. The biggest ten clones account for 20% to 25% of the sample.

The input for sequencing was PBMCs, mostly from graft donor cells, taken 360 days after TCRalphabeta/CD19-depleted stem cell transplant. The source of these receptors is a male patient between 2 and 15 years old who had a stem cell transplant for acute lymphoblastic leukemia, so the T cells may come from the graft donor.

This clonotype showed up many times. This chain links TRBV7-9 with TRBJ1-4, with TRBD1 matching 7 bases. Trimming cost V 8 bases and J 10 bases; bases outside gene matches: 16. The CDR3 runs to 15 residues. Germline values: CDR1 SEHNR, CDR2 FQNEAQ (reference sequence). CDR3 DNA: TGTGCCAGCCTGAAAACCGGGACAGCGCAGGGAAAACTGTTTTTT. Protein product: CASLKTGTAQGKLFF.

The V call is TRBV12-3 or TRBV12-4, the J call TRBJ2-3; possibly TRBD2 for D (5 bases). The CDR3 consists of 16 residues. V was cut by 6 bases and J by 0 bases, with 16 bases left in between. Here the CDR3 DNA reads TGTGCCAGCAGCCTGGGCGGAGGTCTTAGCACAGATACGCAGTATTTT. As protein: CASSLGGGLSTDTQYF.

This clonotype was counted between two and nine times. V usage is TRBV6-1 and J usage is TRBJ1-2, with D possibly matching TRBD1 (5 bases). V was trimmed by 0 bases and J by 4 bases, leaving 12 bases between them. This CDR3 is 15 amino acids long. The germline V gene encodes CDR1 MNHNS and CDR2 SASEGT. CDR3 coding DNA: TGTGCCAGCAGTGAAGCAAGGGACCCTGTCTATGGCTACACCTTC. Its protein is CASSEARDPVYGYTF.

This clonotype was counted a few times. The genes are TRBV20-1 and TRBJ2-7; no clear D gene. The V end was cut by 4 bases, the J end by 1 base, with 11 bases between. The CDR3 sequence is 13 residues long. Germline loops: CDR1 DFQATT, CDR2 SNEGSKA (reference sequence). The CDR3 nucleotides read TGCAGTGCTAACGTAGGACGGTCCTACGAGCAGTACTTC. Translation gives CSANVGRSYEQYF.

Turning to this clonotype: The junction departs from germline at one end; a sequencing error may be responsible. This chain joins TRBV30 and TRBJ2-7; no reliable D call. CDR3 length equals 13 residues. The germline CDR1 and CDR2 sequences are GTSNPN and SVGIG (reference sequence). The CDR3 reads CACSVRRGYEQYF. In nucleotides, the CDR3 is TGTGCCTGCAGTGTCAGACGCGGCTACGAGCAGTACTTC.

The table lists this clonotype with many counts. This rearrangement joins TRBV12-3 or TRBV12-4 to TRBJ2-1, with TRBD2 as a possible D gene (7 bases). This CDR3 spans 14 amino acids. V was pared by 5 bases and J by 7 bases, with 15 bases between. This CDR3 is CASSRGAVGNEQFF. The CDR3 nucleotides read TGTGCCAGCAGTCGGGGGGCCGTGGGAAATGAGCAGTTCTTC.

This clonotype was seen ten or more times. The chain couples TRBV6-5 to TRBJ2-1, with D possibly TRBD2 on 6 matching bases. The CDR3 loop spans 16 amino acids. The V end lost 2 bases, the J end lost 6 bases, and 17 bases lay between the germline ends. The germline CDR1 and CDR2 sequences are MNHEY and SVGAGI. The CDR3 sequence is CASSYTRVGGTNEQFF. CDR3 bases: TGTGCCAGCAGTTACACAAGGGTTGGAGGGACCAATGAGCAGTTCTTC.

The J gene is TRBJ2-7, the V gene TRBV27, with D unresolved. The CDR3 is 17 residues long. V was trimmed by 5 bases and J by 0 bases, leaving 20 bases between them. Germline CDR1 and CDR2: MNHEY and SMNVEV (reference sequence). The CDR3 nucleotides read TGTGCCAGCAGTAAGGGAAAGGGATCCTGGAGCTCCTACGAGCAGTACTTC. Translation gives CASSKGKGSWSSYEQYF.

In its sample, this clonotype was seen many times. The chain joins TRBV28 to TRBJ2-7; TRBD1 might be the D (5 bases). The CDR3 extends over 13 amino acids. The ends were cut back, 5 bases at V and 3 bases at J, with 11 bases in the middle. The germline CDR1 and CDR2 sequences are MDHEN and SYDVKM. The CDR3 region has the DNA TGTGCCAGCAGTCTCGGACATCTCTACGAGCAGTACTTC. It is translated as CASSLGHLYEQYF.

This clonotype was recorded many times. V is TRBV7-6 and J is TRBJ2-3; the D is unclear. The CDR3 spans 15 residues. V was shortened by 5 bases and J by 3 bases, with 15 bases between the two germline ends. Germline-derived CDR1 and CDR2 are SGHVS and FNYEAQ. In nucleotides, the CDR3 is TGTGCCAGCAGCCCCCTGGAATTGGAAACAGATACGCAGTATTTT. Translation gives CASSPLELETDTQYF.

This clonotype was detected many times. The chain employs TRBV6-5 and TRBJ2-7; D is tentatively TRBD1 or TRBD2 (5 bases each). V shed 4 bases and J shed 3 bases, with 10 bases lying between them. Germline-derived CDR1 and CDR2 are MNHEY and SVGAGI. This CDR3 region has 13 residues. Here the CDR3 reads CASSFEGNYEQYF. The CDR3 bases are TGTGCCAGCAGTTTTGAGGGGAACTACGAGCAGTACTTC.

The chain joins TRBV25-1 to TRBJ1-2; tentatively, D is TRBD1 (6 bases). The V and J ends lost 1 base and 4 bases respectively, with 13 bases between them. The V gene's germline CDR1 is MGHDK and CDR2 SYGVNS. The CDR3 has 15 amino acids. As DNA, the CDR3 is TGTGCCAGCAGTGAATTAGGGGGGCACCTCTATGGCTACACCTTC. It encodes CASSELGGHLYGYTF.

This clonotype was recorded at least ten times. The chain employs TRBV5-6 and TRBJ2-2; no definite D call. V was cut by 3 bases and J by 4 bases, with 4 bases left in between. The CDR3 is 12 amino acids. Germline V gene lookup returns CDR1 SGHDT and CDR2 YYEEEE. The CDR3, as DNA: TGTGCCAGCAGCTCTTTCACCGGGGAGCTGTTTTTT. Residues: CASSSFTGELFF.

In its sample, this clonotype was seen a few times. This sequence joins TRBV9 and TRBJ2-1; 8 nucleotides align to TRBD1. V lost 2 bases and J lost 4; bases outside the gene matches: 8. The CDR3 has 16 amino acids. Germline CDR1 SGDLS, CDR2 YYNGEE. CDR3 sequence reads: CASSVQFGTGYNEQFF. The CDR3 nucleotides read TGTGCCAGCAGCGTCCAATTCGGGACAGGTTACAATGAGCAGTTCTTC. The complete variable domain, with remaining parts taken from reference TRBV9 and TRBJ2-1, reads DSGVTQTPKHLITATGQRVTLRCSPRSGDLSVYWYQQSLDQGLQFLIQYYNGEERAKGNILERFSAQQFPDLHSELNLSSLELGDSALYFCASSVQFGTGYNEQFFGPGTRLTVL.

The J gene is TRBJ1-1, the V gene TRBV6-5; 7 bases agree with TRBD1. The germline V gene has CDR1 MNHEY and CDR2 SVGAGI. The ends lost 0 bases at V and 6 bases at J; junction bases unmatched: 7. The CDR3 consists of 15 residues. CDR3: CASSYSGQAESEAFF. CDR3 bases: TGTGCCAGCAGTTACTCAGGACAGGCAGAATCTGAAGCTTTCTTT.

Worth noting for this clonotype: The junction departs from the called germline gene at one end, perhaps through a read error. This chain links TRBV6-5 with TRBJ2-2; D gene ambiguous. The CDR3 is 13 residues long. Germline assignment: CDR1 MNHEY and CDR2 SVGAGI. For the CDR3, the DNA is TGTTCCAGCAGTTACAGGAACACCGGGGAGCTGTTTTTT. Protein product: CSSSYRNTGELFF.

This clonotype was detected ten times or more. The V gene is TRBV7-9, the J gene TRBJ2-7, with 9 positions matching TRBD1. J gave up 2 bases and V 0 bases, and 2 bases lay outside the gene matches. Germline lookup yields CDR1 SEHNR and CDR2 FQNEAQ (reference sequence). The CDR3 is 15 residues long. In nucleotides, the CDR3 is TGTGCCAGCAGCTTAGCGCGGACAGGGGCCTACGAGCAGTACTTC. Residues: CASSLARTGAYEQYF.

This clonotype came up many times. This chain joins TRBV24-1 and TRBJ2-5, with 7 positions matching TRBD1. The V and J ends lost 5 bases and 4 bases, in that order; junction bases with no gene match: 3. The CDR3 length is 13 residues. The germline gives CDR1 KGHDR, CDR2 SFDVKD. The CDR3 DNA follows: TGTGCCACCAGTGTCCCAGGGGGAGAGACCCAGTACTTC. Translation gives CATSVPGGETQYF.

This clonotype has ten or more counts. The chain uses TRBV28 and TRBJ2-1; D is uncertain. The V gene's germline CDR1 is MDHEN and CDR2 SYDVKM. V lost 6 bases to trimming and J lost 8 bases, with 14 bases between them. The CDR3 is made up of 13 amino acids. The CDR3 nucleotides read TGTGCCAGCAGAGTTAGGGCTCAGGATGAGCAGTTCTTC. Translating gives CASRVRAQDEQFF.

This clonotype was found once. This chain links TRBV11-2 with TRBJ1-1; the match to TRBD1 covers 11 bases. V lost 0 bases and J lost 2; bases outside the gene matches: 2. The CDR3 is 16 amino acids. The V gene's germline CDR1 is SGHAT and CDR2 FQNNGV. The CDR3 region is CASSLEGTGGNTEAFF. DNA of the CDR3: TGTGCCAGCAGCTTAGAGGGGACAGGGGGTAACACTGAAGCTTTCTTT. The entire variable domain, with the rest obtained from reference TRBV11-2 and TRBJ1-1, is as follows: EAGVAQSPRYKIIEKRQSVAFWCNPISGHATLYWYQQILGQGPKLLIQFQNNGVVDDSQLPKDRFSAERLKGVDSTLKIQPAKLEDSAVYLCASSLEGTGGNTEAFFGQGTRLTVV.

This clonotype was recorded at least ten times. J is TRBJ2-3 and V is TRBV7-2, with D possibly TRBD1 on 6 matching bases. This CDR3 is built from 17 residues. Trimming removed 2 bases at V and 4 bases at J, with 19 bases between. Germline CDR1 is SGHTA and CDR2 is FQGNSA. The CDR3 sequence: CASSLYDRWNYPDTQYF. The CDR3 DNA reads as TGTGCCAGCAGCTTATACGACAGGTGGAACTACCCAGATACGCAGTATTTT.

The chain carries TRBV6-1 and TRBJ1-2, with D possibly being TRBD1 (5 bases). V was cut by 5 bases and J by 8 bases, with 18 bases left in between. This CDR3 is 14 amino acids long. Germline V gene lookup returns CDR1 MNHNS and CDR2 SASEGT. Written as DNA, the CDR3 is TGTGCCAGCAGTCCAGCGGGGCAGAGAGGGGGCTACACCTTC. It codes for CASSPAGQRGGYTF.

The table lists this clonotype with a few counts. The gene calls are TRBV20-1 and TRBJ2-2, with D possibly TRBD1 on 5 matching bases. Per germline, CDR1 DFQATT and CDR2 SNEGSKA (reference sequence). This CDR3 is 12 amino acids long. Trimming shortened V by 6 bases and J by 7 bases, and 12 bases separated the two germline ends. CDR3 amino acids: CSAQLRVGELFF. In nucleotides, the CDR3 is TGCAGTGCCCAGCTCAGGGTCGGGGAGCTGTTTTTT.

This clonotype was observed many times. The chain has TRBV5-5 and TRBJ2-5; D is perhaps TRBD1 (6 bases). Trimming removed 1 base at V and 4 bases at J, with 8 bases between. Germline V gives CDR1 SGHKS, CDR2 YYEKEE (reference sequence). CDR3 length: 13 residues. The chain's CDR3 is CASSLRGTETQYF. CDR3 nucleotides: TGTGCCAGCAGCTTGAGGGGGACAGAGACCCAGTACTTC.